Included here is one TCR beta chain sequence, with context. This sample was taken from a study of T cells in Graves' hyperthyroidism and ophthalmopathy. Template material for amplifying TCR beta CDR3 regions consisted of RNA transcripts. The HTBI primer set served for first-round RT-PCR of the TCR CDR3. From the multiplex PCR reads, TCRdb called clonotypes with MiXCR, one entry per CDR3 protein. The data show 300,000 to 450,000 distinct CDR3 sequences, less than 15% seen once. The germline CDR1 and CDR2 sequences are DFQATT and SNEGSKA (reference sequence). The CDR3 has 15 amino acids. Trimming pared 3 bases from V and 0 bases from J, leaving 14 bases between.

What was sequenced was blood. The chain has TRBV20-1 and TRBJ1-1; D perhaps matches TRBD1 (6 bases). The sequence was obtained from a woman under 30 with Graves' hyperthyroidism. The CDR3 sequence is CSARRPQGMNTEAFF. Here the CDR3 DNA reads TGCAGTGCTAGGAGACCCCAGGGGATGAACACTGAAGCTTTCTTT.